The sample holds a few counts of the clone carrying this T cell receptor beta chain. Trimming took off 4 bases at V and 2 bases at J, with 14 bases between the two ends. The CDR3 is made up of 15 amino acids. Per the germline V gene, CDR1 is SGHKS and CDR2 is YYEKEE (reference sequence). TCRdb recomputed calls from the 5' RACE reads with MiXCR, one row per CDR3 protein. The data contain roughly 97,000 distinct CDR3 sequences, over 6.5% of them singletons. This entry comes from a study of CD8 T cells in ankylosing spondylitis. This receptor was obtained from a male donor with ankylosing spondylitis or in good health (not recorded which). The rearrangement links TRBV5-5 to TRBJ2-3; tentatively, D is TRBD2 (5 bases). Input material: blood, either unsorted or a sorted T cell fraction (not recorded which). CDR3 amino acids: CASSRPREATDTQYF. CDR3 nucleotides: TGTGCCAGCAGCCGTCCGAGGGAAGCCACAGATACGCAGTATTTT.